One and the same sample provided the 5 T cell receptor beta chains below, sequenced in a study of blood T cell repertoires in COVID-19. Clones were read by immunoSEQ multiplex PCR, and TCRdb kept only the in-frame ones, dropping some. The sample lists about 170,000 clones, approximately 91% occurring once. Sequencing was done on a sample of peripheral blood. These receptors were obtained from a man aged 18 to 29 with COVID-19, enrolled during active disease.

The rearrangement uses TRBV18 and TRBJ1-1, with D possibly TRBD1 on 6 matching bases. This CDR3 is built from 15 residues. CDR1 and CDR2 from the germline V gene are KGHSH and LQKENI. V was shortened by 4 bases and J by 1 base, with 13 bases between the two germline ends. CDR3 protein: CASSQSTGPNTEAFF. CDR3 bases: TGTGCCAGCTCACAATCTACAGGGCCGAACACTGAAGCTTTCTTT.

V usage is TRBV5-6 and J usage is TRBJ2-7; D is unclear. This CDR3 comprises 12 residues. The V and J ends lost 4 bases and 6 bases respectively, with 11 bases between them. Germline V gene lookup returns CDR1 SGHDT and CDR2 YYEEEE. The DNA of the CDR3 is TGTGCCAGCAGCAGTCACCCGAGCGAGCAGTACTTC. Protein sequence: CASSSHPSEQYF.

A few counts support this clone. This chain links TRBV5-8 with TRBJ1-2; a possible D gene is TRBD1 (5 bases). Germline V gene data show CDR1 as SGHTS and CDR2 as YDEGEE. The CDR3 sequence is 16 residues long. V shed 4 bases and J shed 5 bases, with 21 bases lying between them. The CDR3: CASSPGGGTLRYGYTF. The CDR3 nucleotides are TGTGCCAGCAGCCCCGGCGGGGGGACCCTCCGGTATGGCTACACCTTC.

CDR3 residues: CASSDGQGSNQPQHF. CDR3 DNA: TGTGCCAGCAGTGATGGACAGGGCAGCAATCAGCCCCAGCATTTT. The genes are TRBV2 and TRBJ1-5, with 8 nucleotides matching TRBD1. The ends lost 3 bases at V and 1 base at J; junction bases unmatched: 2. This CDR3 comprises 15 residues. Germline V gene lookup returns CDR1 SNHLY and CDR2 FYNNEI.

V and J are TRBV5-1 and TRBJ1-4, with unresolved D. CDR1 and CDR2 from the germline V gene are SGHRS and YFSETQ. The CDR3 loop spans 15 amino acids. The V end was cut by 0 bases, the J end by 0 bases, with 6 bases between. The DNA for the CDR3 is TGCGCCAGCAGCTTGGAGACTGCAACTAATGAAAAACTGTTTTTT. Amino acid sequence: CASSLETATNEKLFF.